This TCR beta chain was recovered during a study of regulatory T cells in long-lasting Graves disease. Study at large: Positivity for TSH receptor antibodies plus over 5 years of antithyroid drugs meant persistent Graves' disease. Overall study findings and caveats: Rather than thyroid tissue, only peripheral blood underwent study.

CDR3-region Arm-PCR and iRepertoire HTBI primers produced the TCR beta libraries. TCRdb independently ran MiXCR on the multiplex PCR reads; one entry per CDR3 protein. The data contain over 350,000 distinct CDR3 sequences, 20% to 25% of them singletons. A few counts support this clonotype. Its matching antigen is unknown. Sample time point: persistent/refractory GD, antithyroid drugs over 5 years with positive TRAb. Generation of the TCR library employed RNA extracted from PBMCs. Graves' disease diagnosis was established per American Thyroid Association guidelines. This clonotype was sampled from a female donor with Graves disease. Sequenced here: peripheral blood mononuclear cells (PBMCs), sampled when the disease was refractory, from a patient treated with antithyroid drugs.

Here the CDR3 reads CASSPSGLEAFF. DNA of the CDR3: TGTGCCAGCAGCCCATCAGGGCTGGAAGCTTTCTTT. The rearrangement joins TRBV7-2 to TRBJ1-1, with a weak D call TRBD1 (5 bases). Looked up from germline, CDR1 is SGHTA and CDR2 is FQGNSA. The ends were cut back, 5 bases at V and 8 bases at J, with 12 bases in the middle. The CDR3 is made up of 12 amino acids.